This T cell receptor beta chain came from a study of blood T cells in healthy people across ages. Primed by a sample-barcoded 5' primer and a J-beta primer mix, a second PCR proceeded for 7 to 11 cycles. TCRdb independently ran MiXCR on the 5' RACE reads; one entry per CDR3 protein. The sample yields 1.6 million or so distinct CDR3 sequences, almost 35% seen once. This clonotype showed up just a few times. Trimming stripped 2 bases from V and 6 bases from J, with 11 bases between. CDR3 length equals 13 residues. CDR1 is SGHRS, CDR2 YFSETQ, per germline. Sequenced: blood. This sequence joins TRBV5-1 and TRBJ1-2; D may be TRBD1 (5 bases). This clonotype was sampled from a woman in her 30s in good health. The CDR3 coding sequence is TGCGCCAGCAGCTTTGGAGGGGCCAATGGCTACACCTTC. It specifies CASSFGGANGYTF.